The next 22 T cell receptor beta chains were all read from a single sample in a study of blood T cell repertoires in COVID-19. The protocol was immunoSEQ multiplex PCR, while the TCRdb copy is restricted to in-frame clones and leaves out a portion. This table holds about 280,000 clones, around 90% found once. Sequenced material: PBMCs or T cells enriched from blood (not recorded which). The receptors shown here come from a woman between 40 and 55 years old who had recovered from COVID-19.

The J gene is TRBJ1-3, the V gene TRBV28; D not certain. The CDR3 runs to 14 residues. The germline CDR1 and CDR2 sequences are MDHEN and SYDVKM. The germline V and J ends were trimmed by 4 bases and 0 bases, with 7 bases remaining between them. CDR3 in DNA: TGTGCCAGCAGTTGGCGGAGCTCTGGAAACACCATATATTTT. The encoded protein is CASSWRSSGNTIYF.

This chain uses TRBV18 with TRBJ1-2; 9 bases are a match to TRBD1. The CDR3 has 14 residues. The J segment lost 3 bases and the V segment lost 3 bases, leaving 2 bases of the junction unmatched. In germline, CDR1 is KGHSH, CDR2 LQKENI. The CDR3 DNA reads TGTGCCAGCTCACCGGGACAGGGAGACTATGGCTACACCTTC. Translation gives CASSPGQGDYGYTF. Filled out from reference TRBV18 and TRBJ1-2, the complete variable domain reads NAGVMQNPRHLVRRRGQEARLRCSPMKGHSHVYWYRQLPEEGLKFMVYLQKENIIDESGMPKERFSAEFPKEGPSILRIQQVVRGDSAAYFCASSPGQGDYGYTFGSGTRLTVV.

A note on this clone: The same CDR3 also results from other DNA sequences found in this sample. The rearrangement uses TRBV15 and TRBJ1-5; TRBD1 aligns across 11 bases. The CDR3 is 17 amino acids. Trimming cost V 0 bases and J 5 bases; bases outside gene matches: 6. Germline CDR1 is LNHNV and CDR2 is YYDKDF (reference sequence). CDR3 coding DNA: TGTGCCACCAGCAGAGATCCCCCGGGACAGGGGGATCAGCCCCAGCATTTT. This translates into CATSRDPPGQGDQPQHF.

The CDR3 region is CASSYRTVATNEKLFF. The CDR3 bases are TGTGCCAGCAGTTACCGGACTGTTGCAACTAATGAAAAACTGTTTTTT. The chain is built from TRBV6-5 and TRBJ1-4; D is undetermined. V was pared by 2 bases and J by 0 bases, with 10 bases between. The CDR3 has 16 amino acids. CDR1 and CDR2 (germline): MNHEY, SVGAGI.

A word on this clone: Other DNA sequences in the same sample also yield this CDR3. The CDR3 loop is CASSHPGLAGSYEQYF. DNA of the CDR3: TGCGCCAGCAGCCATCCAGGACTAGCGGGATCCTACGAGCAGTACTTC. V is TRBV4-1 and J is TRBJ2-7; 12 bases align to TRBD2. This CDR3 spans 16 amino acids. Germline V gives CDR1 MGHRA, CDR2 YSYEKL. The trim removed 3 bases at V and 1 base at J, leaving 4 bases unmatched.

The chain links TRBV6-5 to TRBJ2-5; TRBD2 matches at 8 bases. Germline CDR1 and CDR2: MNHEY and SVGAGI. This CDR3 region has 13 residues. Losses at the gene ends were 6 bases for V and 2 bases for J; bases not matched to a gene: 2. The CDR3 coding sequence is TGTGCCAGCAGGGTAGCGGGACAAGAGACCCAGTACTTC. Its protein is CASRVAGQETQYF.

The chain combines TRBV19 with TRBJ2-5; 8 bases agree with TRBD2. Germline trimming cut 4 bases from V and 4 bases from J; bases unmatched to any gene: 8. Germline V gives CDR1 LNHDA, CDR2 SQIVND (reference sequence). The CDR3 has 15 residues. The CDR3 reads CASSRDGRAAETQYF. The CDR3 region has the DNA TGTGCCAGTAGTAGGGACGGGAGGGCCGCAGAGACCCAGTACTTC. The variable domain in full, completed from reference TRBV19 and TRBJ2-5, reads DGGITQSPKYLFRKEGQNVTLSCEQNLNHDAMYWYRQDPGQGLRLIYYSQIVNDFQKGDIAEGYSVSREKKESFPLTVTSAQKNPTAFYLCASSRDGRAAETQYFGPGTRLLVL.

The chain couples TRBV2 to TRBJ2-2; 8 nucleotides align to TRBD1. Germline CDR1 is SNHLY and CDR2 is FYNNEI. V gave up 7 bases and J gave up 6 bases; unmatched junction bases: 7. The CDR3 has 14 amino acids. The CDR3: CASNYRTGSGELFF. The CDR3 DNA reads as TGTGCCAGCAATTACAGGACAGGGTCCGGGGAGCTGTTTTTT.

This clone has just a few counts. The J gene is TRBJ2-2, the V gene TRBV5-1; D may be TRBD2 (6 bases). This CDR3 has 15 amino acids. With 3 bases removed from V and 5 bases from J, the gap between germline ends came to 14 bases. The germline V gene encodes CDR1 SGHRS and CDR2 YFSETQ. CDR3 in DNA: TGCGCCAGCAGCTCCCTGACTAGTTCGACCGGGGAGCTGTTTTTT. Translating it yields CASSSLTSSTGELFF.

The chain has TRBV28 and TRBJ1-2; D not certain. This CDR3 region has 12 residues. Germline assignment: CDR1 MDHEN and CDR2 SYDVKM. With 6 bases removed from V and 4 bases from J, the gap between germline ends came to 9 bases. The CDR3 loop reads CASSPPGYGYTF. The CDR3 DNA sequence: TGTGCCAGCAGCCCCCCAGGCTATGGCTACACCTTC.

V is TRBV29-1 and J is TRBJ2-1, with TRBD2 matching 9 bases. V shed 7 bases, J shed 6 bases, and the junction held 10 bases outside the gene matches. CDR3 length equals 14 residues. Germline CDR1 and CDR2: SQVTM and ANQGSEA. The CDR3 bases are TGCAGCGGGCGGTGGCGGGAGGGCCTCAATGAGCAGTTCTTC. It specifies CSGRWREGLNEQFF.

This chain connects TRBV28 to TRBJ1-1, with 8 bases fitting TRBD1. Germline-derived CDR1 and CDR2 are MDHEN and SYDVKM. This CDR3 is 15 amino acids long. Germline trimming cut 5 bases from V and 6 bases from J; bases unmatched to any gene: 11. CDR3 sequence reads: CASSPARQGFPEAFF. For the CDR3, the DNA is TGTGCCAGCAGTCCGGCTCGACAGGGGTTCCCTGAAGCTTTCTTT.

The genes are TRBV19 and TRBJ2-5, with 10 bases aligning to TRBD2. Germline V gene sequence: CDR1 LNHDA, CDR2 SQIVND (reference sequence). J was trimmed by 4 bases and V by 8 bases; bases with no gene match: 7. The length of the CDR3 is 14 residues. This CDR3 is CASRAGTSVETQYF. The DNA of the CDR3 is TGTGCCAGTCGCGCCGGGACTAGCGTAGAGACCCAGTACTTC.

The rearrangement uses TRBV18 and TRBJ2-3, with D unresolved. The CDR3 covers 14 residues. V shed 6 bases and J shed 3 bases, with 13 bases lying between them. Germline loops: CDR1 KGHSH, CDR2 LQKENI. The CDR3 sequence: CASSAEHGTDTQYF. DNA for the CDR3: TGTGCCAGCTCCGCGGAGCACGGGACAGATACGCAGTATTTT.

J is TRBJ2-1 and V is TRBV19; 8 nucleotides align to TRBD2. J lost 7 bases, V lost 3 bases, and 8 bases had no gene match. This CDR3 has 15 amino acids. Germline V gives CDR1 LNHDA, CDR2 SQIVND (reference sequence). This CDR3 reads CASSIFTTSVNEQFF. The CDR3, as DNA: TGTGCCAGTAGTATTTTTACGACTAGCGTTAATGAGCAGTTCTTC.

This clone was observed a single time. The same CDR3 also results from other DNA sequences found in this sample. V usage is TRBV28 and J usage is TRBJ2-7, with TRBD2 as a possible D gene (6 bases). In germline, CDR1 is MDHEN, CDR2 SYDVKM. V lost 3 bases, J lost 4 bases, and 7 bases lay in between. There are 12 residues in the CDR3. In DNA, the CDR3 is TGTGCCAGCAGTTTGGGGGGTTACGAGCAGTACTTC. It is translated as CASSLGGYEQYF.

The chain joins TRBV10-3 to TRBJ2-1; D is perhaps TRBD2 (5 bases). The ends were cut back, 2 bases at V and 5 bases at J, with 13 bases in the middle. CDR3 length equals 15 residues. The V gene's germline CDR1 is ENHRY and CDR2 SYGVKD. The CDR3 reads CAISERGLANNEQFF. As DNA, the CDR3 is TGTGCCATCAGTGAGCGGGGTTTAGCGAACAATGAGCAGTTCTTC.

The rearrangement joins TRBV27 to TRBJ2-3; TRBD2 is a possible D gene (5 bases). Trimming stripped 7 bases from V and 0 bases from J, with 11 bases between. The germline V gene encodes CDR1 MNHEY and CDR2 SMNVEV (reference sequence). The CDR3 sequence is 14 residues long. CDR3 nucleotide sequence: TGTGCCAGCAAGGGAGAAGTGAGCACAGATACGCAGTATTTT. Its translation is CASKGEVSTDTQYF.

The chain combines TRBV7-9 with TRBJ1-1; 8 nucleotides align to TRBD1. Trimming removed 5 bases from V and 4 bases from J; junction bases left unmatched: 12. The CDR3 extends over 16 amino acids. Germline loops: CDR1 SEHNR, CDR2 FQNEAQ (reference sequence). The CDR3 DNA follows: TGTGCCAGCAGCCCCACCTGGACAGGGAAAGGCACTGAAGCTTTCTTT. It encodes CASSPTWTGKGTEAFF.

V is TRBV9 and J is TRBJ2-1, with 11 bases that match TRBD2. With V trimmed by 4 bases and J by 3 bases, 3 bases remained unmatched. Germline V gene data show CDR1 as SGDLS and CDR2 as YYNGEE. This CDR3 comprises 15 residues. The CDR3 spells CASSIAGGNYNEQFF. CDR3 nucleotide sequence: TGTGCCAGCAGCATAGCGGGAGGGAACTACAATGAGCAGTTCTTC.

CDR3 sequence reads: CASSLPTGNTIYF. Here the CDR3 DNA reads TGTGCCAGCAGCTTACCTACCGGAAACACCATATATTTT. J is TRBJ1-3 and V is TRBV7-9, with D uncertain. Germline loops: CDR1 SEHNR, CDR2 FQNEAQ (reference sequence). This CDR3 has 13 residues. V gave up 2 bases and J gave up 4 bases, with 6 bases separating them.

V usage is TRBV5-6 and J usage is TRBJ2-1; D is perhaps TRBD1 (5 bases). Trimming removed 4 bases from V and 0 bases from J, with 11 bases in between. CDR3 length equals 15 residues. Germline V gives CDR1 SGHDT, CDR2 YYEEEE. The CDR3 protein is CASSPDISSYNEQFF. In DNA form, the CDR3 reads TGTGCCAGCAGCCCGGACATAAGCTCCTACAATGAGCAGTTCTTC. The whole variable domain, remainder taken from reference TRBV5-6 and TRBJ2-1, is DAGVTQSPTHLIKTRGQQVTLRCSPKSGHDTVSWYQQALGQGPQFIFQYYEEEERQRGNFPDRFSGHQFPNYSSELNVNALLLGDSALYLCASSPDISSYNEQFFGPGTRLTVL.